This TCR beta chain was profiled in a study of technical replicates of blood from a handful of donors. TCRdb's copy holds only in-frame clones and misses some; the assay was immunoSEQ multiplex PCR. The table shows under 75,000 clones, with around 93% occurring only once. Trimming took off 0 bases at V and 7 bases at J, with 14 bases between the two ends. The CDR3 spans 14 residues. CDR1 and CDR2 from the germline V gene are SGHRS and YFSETQ. Sequenced material: PBMCs. The clonotype comes from a human donor in good health. Some clones in this sample may be carry-over from other donors' samples. J is TRBJ2-7 and V is TRBV5-1; tentatively, D is TRBD1 (6 bases). CDR3 protein: CASSLEGGYREQYF. CDR3 DNA: TGCGCCAGCAGCTTGGAAGGGGGTTATCGGGAGCAGTACTTC.